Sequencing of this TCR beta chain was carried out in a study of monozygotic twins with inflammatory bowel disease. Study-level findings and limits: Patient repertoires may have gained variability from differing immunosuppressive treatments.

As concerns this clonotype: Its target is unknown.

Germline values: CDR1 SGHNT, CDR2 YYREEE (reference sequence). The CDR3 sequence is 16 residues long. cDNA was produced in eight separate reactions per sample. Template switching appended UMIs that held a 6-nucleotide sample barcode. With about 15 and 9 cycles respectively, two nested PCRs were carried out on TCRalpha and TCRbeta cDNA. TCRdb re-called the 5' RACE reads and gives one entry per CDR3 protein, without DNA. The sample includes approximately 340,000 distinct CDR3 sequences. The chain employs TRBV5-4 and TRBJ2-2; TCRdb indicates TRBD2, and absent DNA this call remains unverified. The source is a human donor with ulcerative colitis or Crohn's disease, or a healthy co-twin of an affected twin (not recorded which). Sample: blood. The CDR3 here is CASSPTSAGNTGELFF.